One and the same sample provided the 9 T cell receptor beta chains below, sequenced in a study of lymphopenia after photon versus proton radiotherapy. This table comes from immunoSEQ multiplex PCR, and its TCRdb copy is limited to in-frame clones, with some not included. In the table there are roughly 36,000 clones, 75% to 90% of which are singletons. The material was peripheral blood, obtained from a patient treated with photon-based radiotherapy. These receptor sequences come from a woman between 45 and 65 years old with pancreatic cancer.

The chain combines TRBV29-1 with TRBJ2-7; 7 bases agree with TRBD1. Looked up from germline, CDR1 is SQVTM and CDR2 is ANQGSEA. This CDR3 comprises 13 residues. J gave up 6 bases and V 4 bases, and 9 bases lay outside the gene matches. The CDR3 DNA reads as TGCAGCGTTGGCTTGGACAGGTTTTTCGAGCAGTACTTC. It translates to CSVGLDRFFEQYF.

V gene TRBV27 combines with J gene TRBJ1-1; a possible D gene is TRBD1 (5 bases). Germline CDR1 is MNHEY and CDR2 is SMNVEV (reference sequence). The V end lost 1 base, the J end lost 1 base, and 10 bases lay between the germline ends. The CDR3 extends over 15 amino acids. The CDR3 sequence: CASSLWGLTNTEAFF. CDR3 sequence (DNA): TGTGCCAGCAGTTTATGGGGGTTAACGAACACTGAAGCTTTCTTT.

The chain combines TRBV27 with TRBJ1-1, with a possible D match to TRBD1 (6 bases). V dropped 5 bases and J dropped 8 bases, with 15 bases sitting between them. Germline loops: CDR1 MNHEY, CDR2 SMNVEV (reference sequence). This CDR3 is built from 13 residues. DNA for the CDR3: TGTGCCAGCAGTCCGTTCACAGGGAAGGAAGCTTTCTTT. Translating gives CASSPFTGKEAFF.

The chain uses TRBV7-2 and TRBJ2-7; 10 bases are a match to TRBD1. CDR1 and CDR2 from the germline V gene are SGHTA and FQGNSA. The length of the CDR3 is 16 residues. The J segment lost 0 bases and the V segment lost 5 bases, leaving 7 bases of the junction unmatched. CDR3 nucleotide sequence: TGTGCCAGCAGCCCCCGGACAGGGGGGATCTCCTACGAGCAGTACTTC. Protein: CASSPRTGGISYEQYF.

The chain has TRBV7-8 and TRBJ2-5; weak D call: TRBD2 (6 bases). The last part of the DNA fits TRBJ2-7 better; the J call may be wrong. Germline CDR1 SGHVS, CDR2 FQNEAQ. There are 15 residues in the CDR3. The DNA of the CDR3 is TGTGCCAGCAGCTTAGTCGACGGAGGGTCTTACGAGCAGTACTTC. This gives the protein CASSLVDGGSYEQYF.

This clone was detected only a few times. The V gene is TRBV2, the J gene TRBJ2-3; 7 bases match TRBD1. CDR1 is SNHLY and CDR2 is FYNNEI in the germline V gene. V shed 1 base, J shed 0 bases, and the junction held 25 bases outside the gene matches. This CDR3 is built from 23 residues. For the CDR3, the DNA is TGTGCCAGCAGTGAAGGACCTTTTGGTAACTATCGACCGGGACAGATTAGCACAGATACGCAGTATTTT. The encoded protein is CASSEGPFGNYRPGQISTDTQYF.

This clone showed up just a few times. The chain recombines TRBV19 with TRBJ1-1; D is perhaps TRBD1 (6 bases). The CDR3 has 13 amino acids. V lost 2 bases and J lost 4, with 8 bases in between. Germline V gene data show CDR1 as LNHDA and CDR2 as SQIVND (reference sequence). CDR3: CASSIRQATEAFF. The CDR3 DNA reads TGTGCCAGTAGTATAAGACAGGCCACTGAAGCTTTCTTT.

The chain has TRBV4-3 and TRBJ2-5; D is ambiguous. The CDR3 is 15 residues long. V was trimmed by 1 base and J by 1 base, leaving 10 bases between them. Germline CDR1 is LGHNA and CDR2 is YSLEER. As DNA, the CDR3 is TGCGCCAGCAGCCAAGGGGGTCGGAGCCAAGAGACCCAGTACTTC. Amino acids: CASSQGGRSQETQYF.

The chain is built from TRBV5-8 and TRBJ1-2; D unclear. CDR1 is SGHTS and CDR2 is YDEGEE in the germline V gene. V lost 0 bases to trimming and J lost 2 bases, with 11 bases between them. The CDR3 length is 15 residues. The DNA for the CDR3 is TGTGCCAGCAGCTTGGGGCGACTTACCAACTATGGCTACACCTTC. This translates into CASSLGRLTNYGYTF.